Listed here are 26 T cell receptor beta chains from one sample, sequenced in a study of cytomegalovirus exposure and HLA in healthy donors. PCR primers comprised 60 Vbeta and 13 Jbeta primers. Measured with immunoSEQ multiplex PCR; TCRdb has only the in-frame clones, and not every one. This table holds some 170,000 clones, 80% to 90% found once. The specimen was PBMCs. These TCRs come from a woman younger than 30 in good health and CMV-seropositive.

This rearrangement joins TRBV4-1 to TRBJ1-1; maybe TRBD1 (6 bases). Germline V gene data show CDR1 as MGHRA and CDR2 as YSYEKL. Trimming cost V 1 base and J 1 base, with 13 bases left between them. CDR3 length: 16 residues. In nucleotides, the CDR3 is TGCGCCAGCAGCCAAGTGCAGGGGTGGGAGAACACTGAAGCTTTCTTT. Its protein is CASSQVQGWENTEAFF.

This clone was seen a single time. The chain links TRBV18 to TRBJ2-7; D is perhaps TRBD1 (6 bases). The CDR3 totals 13 residues. The germline gives CDR1 KGHSH, CDR2 LQKENI. The ends were cut back, 3 bases at V and 3 bases at J, with 9 bases in the middle. CDR3 amino acids: CASSPGQSYEQYF. The CDR3 DNA is TGTGCCAGCTCACCCGGACAGAGCTACGAGCAGTACTTC.

The chain joins TRBV2 to TRBJ1-4; D not resolved. V gave up 10 bases and J gave up 7 bases, with 13 bases separating them. The CDR3 is 12 amino acids. The germline V gene has CDR1 SNHLY and CDR2 FYNNEI. The CDR3 spells CATSGVGEKLFF. The CDR3 DNA is TGTGCCACCAGCGGGGTGGGTGAAAAACTGTTTTTT.

This clone is a singleton in its sample. V is TRBV7-8 and J is TRBJ2-1; tentatively, D is TRBD2 (5 bases). V dropped 1 base and J dropped 4 bases, with 11 bases sitting between them. CDR3 length: 15 amino acids. The germline V gene has CDR1 SGHVS and CDR2 FQNEAQ. Here the CDR3 DNA reads TGTGCCAGCAGCTTAGGGAGAGCGGAATACAATGAGCAGTTCTTC. As protein: CASSLGRAEYNEQFF.

The chain employs TRBV5-4 and TRBJ2-2; 7 bases match TRBD2. CDR1 and CDR2 (germline): SGHNT, YYREEE (reference sequence). This CDR3 comprises 16 residues. J was trimmed by 5 bases and V by 4 bases; bases with no gene match: 11. The CDR3 DNA sequence: TGTGCCAGCAGCCGGGGAGGGCTTATGGGAACCGGGGAGCTGTTTTTT. Translation: CASSRGGLMGTGELFF.

This sequence joins TRBV25-1 and TRBJ2-7; the D gene is possibly TRBD1 (5 bases). Trimming pared 2 bases from V and 0 bases from J, leaving 14 bases between. The CDR3 length is 16 residues. Germline CDR1 and CDR2: MGHDK and SYGVNS. In DNA form, the CDR3 reads TGTGCCAGCAGTGAAATAGGCAGGGATCCCTCCTACGAGCAGTACTTC. The encoded protein is CASSEIGRDPSYEQYF.

V is TRBV7-9 and J is TRBJ1-1, with 10 bases that match TRBD1. V was pared by 5 bases and J by 6 bases, with 12 bases of the junction left unmatched. This CDR3 has 16 residues. CDR1 is SEHNR and CDR2 is FQNEAQ in the germline V gene (reference sequence). The CDR3: CASSPPGQGTSSEAFF. CDR3 sequence (DNA): TGTGCCAGCAGCCCGCCGGGACAGGGGACTTCGTCTGAAGCTTTCTTT. The full variable domain, its missing parts supplied by reference TRBV7-9 and TRBJ1-1, is DTGVSQNPRHKITKRGQNVTFRCDPISEHNRLYWYRQTLGQGPEFLTYFQNEAQLEKSRLLSDRFSAERPKGSFSTLEIQRTEQGDSAMYLCASSPPGQGTSSEAFFGQGTRLTVV.

The V gene is TRBV7-8, the J gene TRBJ2-7; D uncertain. Trimming removed 5 bases from V and 9 bases from J, with 8 bases in between. Per germline, CDR1 SGHVS and CDR2 FQNEAQ. CDR3 size: 10 residues. The CDR3 sequence: CASSGEVQYF. The CDR3 bases are TGTGCCAGCAGCGGTGAGGTGCAGTACTTC. Combining the CDR3 with reference TRBV7-8 and TRBJ2-7 gives the whole variable domain GAGVSQSPRYKVAKRGQDVALRCDPISGHVSLFWYQQALGQGPEFLTYFQNEAQLDKSGLPSDRFFAERPEGSVSTLKIQRTQQEDSAVYLCASSGEVQYFGPGTRLTVT.

J is TRBJ2-3 and V is TRBV13, with 10 bases identical to TRBD2. Germline lookup yields CDR1 PRHDT and CDR2 FYEKMQ (reference sequence). The CDR3 sequence is 17 residues long. V was pared by 2 bases and J by 1 base, with 6 bases of the junction left unmatched. This CDR3 is CASSLYPGTSGTDTQYF. The CDR3 nucleotides are TGTGCCAGCAGCTTATACCCCGGGACTAGCGGCACAGATACGCAGTATTTT.

The rearrangement joins TRBV28 to TRBJ2-7; the D is unclear. The CDR3 covers 16 residues. Trimming removed 3 bases at V and 2 bases at J, with 17 bases between. Germline assignment: CDR1 MDHEN and CDR2 SYDVKM. As DNA, the CDR3 is TGTGCCAGCAGTTTTGGTTTGGAGACGGAGCCCTACGAGCAGTACTTC. This encodes CASSFGLETEPYEQYF.

The J gene is TRBJ2-7, the V gene TRBV4-2, with D uncertain. Germline loops: CDR1 LGHNA, CDR2 YNFKEQ. V shed 0 bases and J shed 3 bases, with 12 bases lying between them. This CDR3 is built from 15 residues. The CDR3 DNA is TGTGCCAGCAGCCAAGAATTGACTGAGAACTACGAGCAGTACTTC. This sequence encodes CASSQELTENYEQYF.

The rearrangement joins TRBV30 to TRBJ1-6; D unresolved. Germline lookup yields CDR1 GTSNPN and CDR2 SVGIG (reference sequence). The CDR3 covers 13 residues. The V gene lost 2 bases and the J gene lost 9 bases, with 11 bases spanning the gap. The CDR3 nucleotides read TGTGCCTGGAGTATAGCGAAAGGTTCACCCCTCCACTTT. Translation: CAWSIAKGSPLHF.

The chain combines TRBV19 with TRBJ1-1; D is unclear. The germline CDR1 and CDR2 sequences are LNHDA and SQIVND (reference sequence). Trimming removed 3 bases at V and 3 bases at J, with 8 bases between. The CDR3 totals 13 residues. CDR3 residues: CASSITRYTEAFF. DNA of the CDR3: TGTGCCAGTAGTATTACCAGGTACACTGAAGCTTTCTTT.

This rearrangement joins TRBV6-1 to TRBJ2-1; D is possibly TRBD1 (6 bases). The CDR3 is 13 residues long. Deletions cut 6 bases from V and 8 bases from J, with 14 bases between. In germline, CDR1 is MNHNS, CDR2 SASEGT. In DNA, the CDR3 is TGTGCCAGCAGCGTAAACAGGGCCGATGAGCAGTTCTTC. Its translation: CASSVNRADEQFF.

Only a few counts were recorded for this clone. The junction shows a germline mismatch at one end, possibly a read error. The chain couples TRBV6-1 to TRBJ2-4, with TRBD1 matching 7 bases. The CDR3 runs to 15 residues. The germline CDR1 and CDR2 sequences are MNHNS and SASEGT. Written as DNA, the CDR3 is TGTGCCAGCAGGGACCCGGGACAGATAAAAAACAGTCAGTACTTC. Protein: CASRDPGQIKNSQYF.

The chain links TRBV6-6 to TRBJ1-2; 7 bases agree with TRBD1. V lost 11 bases, J lost 1 base, and 10 bases stayed unmatched. The germline gives CDR1 MNHNY, CDR2 SVGAGI (reference sequence). The CDR3 runs to 14 residues. The CDR3 DNA follows: TGTGCCGGACGACCGGGACAGCTTAACTATGGCTACACCTTC. This codes for CAGRPGQLNYGYTF.

CDR3 in DNA: TGTGCCAGCTCACCGGGCTTCGGGGTGACGGGACAGCCCCAGCATTTT. This gives the protein CASSPGFGVTGQPQHF. The chain recombines TRBV18 with TRBJ1-5; no definite D call. CDR1 and CDR2 (germline): KGHSH, LQKENI. V was trimmed by 3 bases and J by 7 bases, leaving 19 bases between them. This CDR3 is built from 16 residues.

The J gene is TRBJ2-3, the V gene TRBV20-1; no clear D gene. Germline loops: CDR1 DFQATT, CDR2 SNEGSKA (reference sequence). V lost 6 bases and J 4 bases, leaving 8 bases between the germline ends. This CDR3 spans 11 amino acids. The CDR3 loop is CSASSPDTQYF. The DNA for the CDR3 is TGCAGTGCCTCCTCCCCAGATACGCAGTATTTT.

The gene calls are TRBV5-1 and TRBJ1-2; 9 bases fit TRBD1. The germline V gene has CDR1 SGHRS and CDR2 YFSETQ. The CDR3 has 15 residues. With V trimmed by 4 bases and J by 3 bases, 7 bases remained unmatched. The CDR3 here is CASSPGTGRYYGYTF. CDR3 nucleotide sequence: TGCGCCAGCAGCCCCGGGACAGGGAGATACTATGGCTACACCTTC.

The rearrangement joins TRBV2 to TRBJ1-1, with TRBD1 as a possible D gene (5 bases). The germline V gene encodes CDR1 SNHLY and CDR2 FYNNEI. The CDR3 is 13 amino acids. The ends were cut back, 7 bases at V and 3 bases at J, with 12 bases in the middle. The CDR3 bases are TGTGCCAGCAATTATGGGGGGGACACTGAAGCTTTCTTT. This codes for CASNYGGDTEAFF.

CDR3 coding DNA: TGTGCCAGCAGTTACCACCTTAAGACAGGCGATGCTTTCTTT. It is translated as CASSYHLKTGDAFF. The rearrangement links TRBV6-5 to TRBJ1-1, with TRBD1 as a possible D gene (6 bases). The CDR3 has 14 amino acids. Germline assignment: CDR1 MNHEY and CDR2 SVGAGI. Trimming removed 2 bases at V and 11 bases at J, with 18 bases between.

V and J are TRBV4-2 and TRBJ1-5; weak D call: TRBD1 (6 bases). The germline gives CDR1 LGHNA, CDR2 YNFKEQ. V was pared by 4 bases and J by 3 bases, with 10 bases between. This CDR3 is built from 14 residues. CDR3 region: CASSPTGINQPQHF. The CDR3 DNA follows: TGTGCCAGCAGCCCGACAGGAATCAATCAGCCCCAGCATTTT.

The chain carries TRBV4-2 and TRBJ1-5; D is undetermined. The CDR3 runs 14 residues. The V and J ends lost 4 bases and 3 bases respectively, with 10 bases between them. CDR1 LGHNA and CDR2 YNFKEQ come from the germline V gene. The CDR3 region has the DNA TGTGCCAGCAGCCCCAGTGGGCCCAATCAGCCCCAGCATTTT. Its translation: CASSPSGPNQPQHF.

The rearrangement uses TRBV6-5 and TRBJ2-7; no reliable D call. The CDR3 spans 11 residues. CDR1 and CDR2 from the germline V gene are MNHEY and SVGAGI. Trimming shortened V by 5 bases and J by 6 bases, and 8 bases separated the two germline ends. CDR3 coding DNA: TGTGCCAGCAGTGAATCGGTCGAGCAGTACTTC. It specifies CASSESVEQYF.

The V call is TRBV7-2, the J call TRBJ2-3; perhaps TRBD2 as D (6 bases). In germline, CDR1 is SGHTA, CDR2 FQGNSA. V dropped 2 bases and J dropped 2 bases, with 14 bases sitting between them. CDR3 length equals 16 residues. The CDR3 sequence is CASSLTSGANTDTQYF. The CDR3 DNA reads as TGTGCCAGCAGCTTAACATCGGGAGCGAACACAGATACGCAGTATTTT.

The chain links TRBV4-2 to TRBJ2-3; 12 nucleotides line up with TRBD2. The CDR3 spans 16 residues. CDR1 LGHNA and CDR2 YNFKEQ come from the germline V gene. Germline trimming cut 1 base from V and 3 bases from J; bases unmatched to any gene: 2. CDR3 in DNA: TGTGCCAGCAGCCAAGCCCTAGCGGGGGGGACAGATACGCAGTATTTT. The encoded protein is CASSQALAGGTDTQYF.